These T cell receptor beta chains were read from a single sample in a study of T cells in localized non-small cell lung cancer. Clones were read by immunoSEQ multiplex PCR, and TCRdb kept only the in-frame ones, dropping some. The table records fewer than 25,000 clones, 91% of them present only once. The sample was peripheral blood, taken before any cancer treatment. The receptor set was obtained from a woman between 40 and 69 years old with stage I lung adenocarcinoma. Both conserved end residues are part of each CDR3. The D gene is left open where the match is weak. For some rows the clone size is stated as once, few or many, or as a class when expanded; others skip it.

v_call	j_call	clone_size	d_call	cdr3_nt	cdr3_aa
TRBV6-5	TRBJ2-1	NA	NA	TGTGCCAGCAGTTACTGGGGGGGCCGGAGGGACAATGAGCAGTTCTTC	CASSYWGGRRDNEQFF
TRBV5-4	TRBJ2-1	NA	TRBD2	TGTGCCAGCAGCTACCCGGGCGGGGGTGGTGAGCAGTTCTTC	CASSYPGGGGEQFF
TRBV7-9	TRBJ2-3	NA	NA	TGTGCCAGCAGCTTCGCCGATACGCAGTATTTT	CASSFADTQYF
TRBV7-2	TRBJ1-1	NA	NA	TGTGCCAGCAGCAACGGACAGAACACTGAAGCTTTCTTT	CASSNGQNTEAFF
TRBV10-3	TRBJ1-2	NA	NA	TGTGCCATCAGTGATCCCGGATCCGGCTACACCTTC	CAISDPGSGYTF
TRBV5-1	TRBJ2-1	NA	TRBD2	TGCGCCAGCAGCTTGGAGGGGACTAGCAGGCTGAATGAGCAGTTCTTC	CASSLEGTSRLNEQFF
TRBV7-2	TRBJ1-5	NA	TRBD1	TGTGCCAGCAGCTTAGAGGACAGGGGTCAGCCCCAGCATTTT	CASSLEDRGQPQHF
TRBV19	TRBJ2-3	NA	NA	TGTGCCAGTAGCGTCCAAGCCACAGATACGCAGTATTTT	CASSVQATDTQYF
TRBV10-3	TRBJ1-5	NA	TRBD1	TGTGCCACCCGACCGGGCGGGACAGATAGCAATCAGCCCCAGCATTTT	CATRPGGTDSNQPQHF
TRBV5-1	TRBJ2-4	NA	NA	TGCGCCAGCAGCTTGGATTCAGCCAAAAACATTCAGTACTTC	CASSLDSAKNIQYF
TRBV6-6	TRBJ1-2	NA	NA	TGTGCCAGCAGTTACTCGGAGACCGATTATGGCTACACCTTC	CASSYSETDYGYTF
TRBV6-5	TRBJ2-5	NA	NA	TGTGCCAGCAGCGGGCCGGGGTCCTTCCAAGAGACCCAGTACTTC	CASSGPGSFQETQYF
TRBV6-1	TRBJ2-5	NA	NA	TGTGCCAGCAACCCCCAGGAGGGGGGGAGAGAGACCCAGTACTTC	CASNPQEGGRETQYF
TRBV28	TRBJ2-1	NA	TRBD2	TGTGCCAGCATCTTTAGCGGGATAAGGTCCTACAATGAGCAGTTCTTC	CASIFSGIRSYNEQFF
TRBV5-1	TRBJ2-1	NA	NA	TGCGCCAGCAGTACTGGTTTCAATGAGCAGTTCTTC	CASSTGFNEQFF
TRBV19	TRBJ2-1	NA	TRBD2	TGTGCCAGTAATCGTATAGGGGGACTAGCGGGAGAAGAAACTTACAATGAGCAGTTCTTC	CASNRIGGLAGEETYNEQFF
TRBV19	TRBJ1-1	few	NA	TGTGCCAGTAGTAAGCAGGGCCGATACACTGAAGCTTTCTTT	CASSKQGRYTEAFF
TRBV7-2	TRBJ2-7	NA	TRBD2	TGTGCCAGCAGCCTAAGTAGCGGGAGTTCCCACGAGCAGTACTTC	CASSLSSGSSHEQYF
TRBV29-1	TRBJ1-1	NA	TRBD1	TGCAGCGTTCTGGACAGGCCCATGAACACTGAAGCTTTCTTT	CSVLDRPMNTEAFF
TRBV2	TRBJ2-1	NA	NA	TGTGCCAGCAGTGAAACGGGTGAGCAGTTCTTC	CASSETGEQFF
TRBV10-3	TRBJ1-5	NA	NA	TGTGCCATCAGTCGCGGGCCTACCGCTAGCAATCAGCCCCAGCATTTT	CAISRGPTASNQPQHF
TRBV28	TRBJ2-5	NA	TRBD2	TGTGCCAGCACCGGGGGGGGCAGTTCCCAAGAGACCCAGTACTTC	CASTGGGSSQETQYF
TRBV6-5	TRBJ1-4	NA	NA	TGTGCCAGCAGCCTCGACGGACTACATGAAAAACTGTTTTTT	CASSLDGLHEKLFF
TRBV5-1	TRBJ1-1	NA	NA	TGCGCCAGCAGCTTTAACACAGGGAACACTGAAGCTTTCTTT	CASSFNTGNTEAFF
TRBV6-7	TRBJ2-7	NA	NA	TGTGCCAGCAGTTACCCCGCCGGAGCTCGCTCTTCCTACGAGCAGTACTTC	CASSYPAGARSSYEQYF
TRBV7-9	TRBJ2-2	NA	NA	TGTGCCAGCAGGGAGGACGGTGCCGGGGAGCTGTTTTTT	CASREDGAGELFF
TRBV14	TRBJ2-7	NA	TRBD1	TGTGCCAGCAGCCAAACAGGGGGCTTGACCTACGAGCAGTACTTC	CASSQTGGLTYEQYF
TRBV19	TRBJ2-5	NA	NA	TGTGCCAGTAGTATAGGTACCATCCCCCAAGAGACCCAGTACTTC	CASSIGTIPQETQYF
TRBV29-1	TRBJ2-7	NA	NA	TGCAGCGCCTCAGGAGGGGGTGGGTCCGAGCAGTACTTC	CSASGGGGSEQYF
TRBV6-5	TRBJ2-7	NA	TRBD1	TGTGCCAGCAGCGCCGGGACAGGTCCTTCCTACGAGCAGTACTTC	CASSAGTGPSYEQYF
TRBV5-1	TRBJ1-1	NA	NA	TGCGCCAGCAGCTTGATTGGGGACATGAGCACTGAAGCTTTCTTT	CASSLIGDMSTEAFF
TRBV19	TRBJ2-3	NA	NA	TGTGCCAGTACTCTCGGGATCACCACAGATACGCAGTATTTT	CASTLGITTDTQYF
TRBV30	TRBJ1-5	NA	NA	TGTGCCTGGAGTAGCAGGATCAATCAGCCCCAGCATTTT	CAWSSRINQPQHF
TRBV7-3	TRBJ2-1	NA	NA	TGTGCCAGCAGCTTAGGGGCAGGGTACAACAATGAGCAGTTCTTC	CASSLGAGYNNEQFF
TRBV11-2	TRBJ2-7	few	NA	TGTGCCAGCAGCTCCCTCGAGAGCTACGAGCAGTACTTC	CASSSLESYEQYF
TRBV19	TRBJ2-7	NA	TRBD1	TGTGCCAGTAGTATAGTACAGGGGTCTCCCTACGAGCAGTACTTC	CASSIVQGSPYEQYF
TRBV19	TRBJ2-7	NA	NA	TGTGCCAGTAGTATACTGGCTAGCCTCTCCTACGAGCAGTACTTC	CASSILASLSYEQYF
TRBV7-3	TRBJ1-2	once	NA	TGTGCCAGCAGCTTTGAGGGGAACTATGGCTACACCTTC	CASSFEGNYGYTF
TRBV2	TRBJ2-1	NA	NA	TGTGCCAGCAGTGATTACAGCGACAATGAGCAGTTCTTC	CASSDYSDNEQFF
TRBV7-2	TRBJ2-3	NA	NA	TGTGCCAGCAGTTATCGGGCAAGCCCAGATACGCAGTATTTT	CASSYRASPDTQYF
TRBV5-1	TRBJ1-3	NA	NA	TGCGCCAGCAGCCCGGGGGGGCAGGCTGGAAACACCATATATTTT	CASSPGGQAGNTIYF